One and the same sample provided the 21 T cell receptor beta chains below, sequenced in a study of T cell responses to AZD1222 COVID-19 vaccine. Clones were read by immunoSEQ multiplex PCR, and TCRdb kept only the in-frame ones, dropping some. The sample has more than 250,000 clones, 85% to 95% seen once. The sequencing here drew on peripheral blood, taken on day 0 of AZD1222 vaccination. Receptor source: an adult in good health.

CDR3 in amino acids: CASSLFGFYEQFF. The DNA of the CDR3 is TGTGCCAGCAGCTTATTTGGGTTCTATGAGCAGTTCTTC. The chain recombines TRBV7-2 with TRBJ2-1; D call uncertain. V lost 2 bases and J 8 bases, leaving 10 bases between the germline ends. CDR1 is SGHTA, CDR2 FQGNSA, per germline. The CDR3 spans 13 residues.

The chain uses TRBV15 and TRBJ2-2; 8 bases map to TRBD2. Germline trimming cut 0 bases from V and 4 bases from J; bases unmatched to any gene: 7. Germline assignment: CDR1 LNHNV and CDR2 YYDKDF (reference sequence). CDR3 length equals 17 residues. The DNA for the CDR3 is TGTGCCACCAGCAGAGATCGCGGGAGGAGTAGCACCGGGGAGCTGTTTTTT. This encodes CATSRDRGRSSTGELFF.

This clone was seen only a few times. This chain uses TRBV19 with TRBJ2-5; 12 bases match TRBD2. Germline loops: CDR1 LNHDA, CDR2 SQIVND (reference sequence). The CDR3 runs 15 residues. V dropped 3 bases and J dropped 4; count of bases not matched to a gene: 3. Here the CDR3 DNA reads TGTGCCAGTAGTATGCTAGCGGGGGGGCCAGAGACCCAGTACTTC. Protein: CASSMLAGGPETQYF.

For this clone: Other DNA sequences from this sample encode an identical CDR3 as well. V and J are TRBV2 and TRBJ1-5; the match to TRBD1 covers 11 bases. The germline V gene encodes CDR1 SNHLY and CDR2 FYNNEI. This CDR3 comprises 14 residues. V dropped 6 bases and J dropped 4; count of bases not matched to a gene: 2. CDR3 residues: CASSGTGGNQPQHF. The CDR3, as DNA: TGTGCCAGCAGCGGGACAGGGGGAAATCAGCCCCAGCATTTT.

This clone was counted a single time. The genes are TRBV27 and TRBJ1-1; no clear D. The CDR3 is 14 amino acids. Looked up from germline, CDR1 is MNHEY and CDR2 is SMNVEV (reference sequence). The germline V and J ends were trimmed by 3 bases and 1 base, with 9 bases remaining between them. DNA for the CDR3: TGTGCCAGCAGTTTCCGGCCCGGGAACACTGAAGCTTTCTTT. Encoded protein: CASSFRPGNTEAFF.

This chain joins TRBV28 and TRBJ1-5; no clear D. The CDR3 covers 14 residues. Germline CDR1 is MDHEN and CDR2 is SYDVKM. V lost 3 bases to trimming and J lost 2 bases, with 8 bases between them. The CDR3 region has the DNA TGTGCCAGCAGTTTCGATAGTGGCAATCAGCCCCAGCATTTT. Its translation: CASSFDSGNQPQHF.

V and J are TRBV27 and TRBJ1-2; a weak D match, TRBD1 (6 bases). Trimming took off 4 bases at V and 2 bases at J, with 8 bases between the two ends. This CDR3 has 13 residues. Germline-derived CDR1 and CDR2 are MNHEY and SMNVEV (reference sequence). This CDR3 reads CASSYQGNYGYTF. Here the CDR3 DNA reads TGTGCCAGCAGTTACCAGGGGAACTATGGCTACACCTTC.

The DNA of the CDR3 is TGTGCCAGCAGTTCTGGGACCCTCTACGAGCAGTACTTC. It yields the protein CASSSGTLYEQYF. The gene calls are TRBV28 and TRBJ2-7; tentatively, D is TRBD1 or TRBD2 (5 bases each). Trimming shortened V by 4 bases and J by 3 bases, and 10 bases separated the two germline ends. This CDR3 region has 13 residues. Germline V gene sequence: CDR1 MDHEN, CDR2 SYDVKM.

V gene TRBV3-1 (or the pseudogene TRBV3-2) combines with J gene TRBJ1-2; possible D gene TRBD1, 5 bases. Trimming cost V 1 base and J 4 bases, with 13 bases left between them. Germline CDR1 is LGHDT and CDR2 is YNNKEL (reference sequence). The CDR3 totals 15 residues. The CDR3 nucleotides are TGTGCCAGCAGCCAAGGGGGCACGTTTGTCTATGGCTACACCTTC. Protein sequence: CASSQGGTFVYGYTF.

The J gene is TRBJ1-5, the V gene TRBV28, with D hard to call. The CDR3 is 16 residues long. The germline V gene has CDR1 MDHEN and CDR2 SYDVKM. Trimming pared 7 bases from V and 6 bases from J, leaving 22 bases between. CDR3 nucleotide sequence: TGTGCCAGCACCCTAAGGGAGGGATGGGTCGGTCAGCCCCAGCATTTT. Translated: CASTLREGWVGQPQHF.

The genes are TRBV28 and TRBJ2-1, with 8 bases fitting TRBD1. Germline lookup yields CDR1 MDHEN and CDR2 SYDVKM. This CDR3 is 16 amino acids long. The junction had 11 bases not matched to a gene; V was cut back by 5 bases and J by 5 bases. The CDR3 region has the DNA TGTGCCAGCAGTCTCACCCCAGGACAGGGCGACAATGAGCAGTTCTTC. Amino acids: CASSLTPGQGDNEQFF.

The gene calls are TRBV27 and TRBJ1-1; D call uncertain. The germline V gene encodes CDR1 MNHEY and CDR2 SMNVEV (reference sequence). V was trimmed by 3 bases and J by 1 base, leaving 6 bases between them. The length of the CDR3 is 13 residues. CDR3 loop: CASSFRRNTEAFF. For the CDR3, the DNA is TGTGCCAGCAGTTTTCGCAGGAACACTGAAGCTTTCTTT.

The V gene is TRBV19, the J gene TRBJ1-6; D uncertain. This CDR3 comprises 15 residues. Germline-derived CDR1 and CDR2 are LNHDA and SQIVND (reference sequence). With 5 bases removed from V and 5 bases from J, the gap between germline ends came to 13 bases. The CDR3 DNA is TGTGCCAGTAGTTCCCTAGGACGGGATAATTCACCCCTCCACTTT. Protein sequence: CASSSLGRDNSPLHF.

The chain has TRBV6-5 and TRBJ2-3, with D uncertain. The ends were cut back, 5 bases at V and 6 bases at J, with 12 bases in the middle. This CDR3 spans 13 amino acids. Germline V gene sequence: CDR1 MNHEY, CDR2 SVGAGI. This chain's CDR3 is CASSTGRADTQYF. CDR3 nucleotides: TGTGCCAGCAGTACCGGACGGGCGGATACGCAGTATTTT.

The chain is built from TRBV5-1 and TRBJ1-2; D unresolved. The CDR3 is 13 amino acids. Trimming removed 5 bases at V and 0 bases at J, with 8 bases between. Germline CDR1 and CDR2: SGHRS and YFSETQ. The CDR3 DNA reads TGCGCCAGCAGAGTTTCCCCTAACTATGGCTACACCTTC. It is translated as CASRVSPNYGYTF. Full variable domain (missing parts from reference TRBV5-1 and TRBJ1-2): KAGVTQTPRYLIKTRGQQVTLSCSPISGHRSVSWYQQTPGQGLQFLFEYFSETQRNKGNFPGRFSGRQFSNSRSEMNVSTLELGDSALYLCASRVSPNYGYTFGSGTRLTVV.

The rearrangement links TRBV10-1 to TRBJ1-1; tentatively, D is TRBD1 (6 bases). The ends were cut back, 3 bases at V and 3 bases at J, with 17 bases in the middle. The length of the CDR3 is 16 residues. Germline loops: CDR1 WNHNN, CDR2 SYGVQD (reference sequence). The CDR3 here is CASSDSTGRRDTEAFF. The CDR3 DNA is TGCGCCAGCAGTGATTCGACAGGCCGGAGGGACACTGAAGCTTTCTTT.

The chain has TRBV28 and TRBJ2-7; TRBD2 matches 8 bases. The CDR3 is made up of 14 amino acids. V gave up 6 bases and J gave up 6 bases; unmatched junction bases: 10. Looked up from germline, CDR1 is MDHEN and CDR2 is SYDVKM. The CDR3 bases are TGTGCCAGCAGGATAAGCGGGAGCAAGGGCGAGCAGTACTTC. Its protein product is CASRISGSKGEQYF.

The chain carries TRBV12-3 or TRBV12-4 and TRBJ1-2; 10 bases line up with TRBD1. The CDR3 is made up of 13 amino acids. J was trimmed by 5 bases and V by 5 bases; bases with no gene match: 2. The CDR3, as DNA: TGTGCCAGCAGTCGGGGACAGGGGTATGGCTACACCTTC. Amino acids: CASSRGQGYGYTF.

The gene calls are TRBV28 and TRBJ1-6; D unclear. The CDR3 is 13 amino acids. Germline V lookup: CDR1 MDHEN, CDR2 SYDVKM. V was cut by 6 bases and J by 1 base, with 4 bases left in between. The CDR3, as DNA: TGTGCCAGCAGGGAGTCCTATAATTCACCCCTCCACTTT. This sequence encodes CASRESYNSPLHF. Full variable domain (missing parts from reference TRBV28 and TRBJ1-6): DVKVTQSSRYLVKRTGEKVFLECVQDMDHENMFWYRQDPGLGLRLIYFSYDVKMKEKGDIPEGYSVSREKKERFSLILESASTNQTSMYLCASRESYNSPLHFGNGTRLTVT.

The chain joins TRBV7-9 to TRBJ1-1; D is uncertain. With 5 bases removed from V and 3 bases from J, the gap between germline ends came to 10 bases. From germline, CDR1 is SEHNR and CDR2 FQNEAQ (reference sequence). The CDR3 contains 13 residues. The CDR3 region has the DNA TGTGCCAGCAGCCCCGGGCTCGACACTGAAGCTTTCTTT. It is translated as CASSPGLDTEAFF.

The chain recombines TRBV27 with TRBJ1-2; the D is unclear. Trimming shortened V by 0 bases and J by 3 bases, and 11 bases separated the two germline ends. Germline lookup yields CDR1 MNHEY and CDR2 SMNVEV (reference sequence). The CDR3 contains 15 residues. CDR3 nucleotides: TGTGCCAGCAGTTTATCTCCTAATAACTACTATGGCTACACCTTC. Translation: CASSLSPNNYYGYTF.